Below, one T cell receptor (beta chain) is given with its context. The antigen is not known. The protocol was immunoSEQ multiplex PCR, while the TCRdb copy is restricted to in-frame clones and leaves out a portion. The sample lists some 150,000 clones, over 70% occurring once. The data originate from a study of T cell responses to AZD1222 COVID-19 vaccine. Study results and caveats: Clonal diversity was possibly underestimated, and the donors were mostly white British, with more females.

The source is an adult who received the AZD1222 COVID-19 vaccine. The sequenced sample was peripheral blood, obtained 28 days after the second AZD1222 dose.

The CDR3 DNA reads as TGCGCCAGCAGCTTCTCCCGGGCGACGGAGCTGTTTTTT. The encoded protein is CASSFSRATELFF. The chain employs TRBV5-1 and TRBJ2-2; D call uncertain. The CDR3 loop spans 13 amino acids. V lost 2 bases, J lost 10 bases, and 12 bases lay in between. Germline CDR1 is SGHRS and CDR2 is YFSETQ.